Sequencing of this T cell receptor (beta chain) was carried out in a study of technical replicates of blood from a handful of donors. This CDR3 contains 24 residues. V lost 7 bases and J 7 bases, leaving 47 bases between the germline ends. Germline CDR1 is WNHNN and CDR2 is SYGVQD (reference sequence). Using immunoSEQ multiplex PCR, the repertoire was profiled, and TCRdb retains in-frame clones only, with some absent. Among 65,000 to 90,000 clones listed, about 94% were seen once. The sample taken for sequencing was T cells isolated from PBMCs. This chain joins TRBV10-1 and TRBJ2-1; possibly TRBD2 for D (7 bases). The TCR originated in a human donor in good health. In DNA, the CDR3 is TGCGCCAGCATCCAGTCCAAAGGGGGGGCGTCGCCCCCCCGGCGAGAGGAGTTTGGTAATGAGCAGTTCTTC. Protein: CASIQSKGGASPPRREEFGNEQFF.